The 27 T cell receptor beta chains reported below all come from one sample, sequenced in a study of shared T cell receptors in the human thymus. The repertoire was sequenced with immunoSEQ multiplex PCR; TCRdb's copy has only in-frame clones and lacks some. Of 650,000 to 950,000 clones in the sample, 75% to 90% were seen once. These data were likewise used in another study, on human thymus T cells.

Sequenced input: thymocytes. All receptors come from a girl less than two years old with a congenital heart defect.

This chain uses TRBV4-1 with TRBJ1-1, with 10 nucleotides matching TRBD1. Losses at the gene ends were 1 base for V and 5 bases for J; bases not matched to a gene: 16. The germline V gene encodes CDR1 MGHRA and CDR2 YSYEKL. The CDR3 extends over 19 amino acids. CDR3 residues: CASSQAPRRGQGMRTEAFF. The CDR3 coding sequence is TGCGCCAGCAGCCAAGCCCCCCGACGGGGACAGGGGATGAGGACTGAAGCTTTCTTT.

The chain couples TRBV13 to TRBJ2-7; D may be TRBD2 (5 bases). The germline V and J ends were trimmed by 6 bases and 5 bases, with 17 bases remaining between them. The CDR3 contains 14 residues. Germline loops: CDR1 PRHDT, CDR2 FYEKMQ (reference sequence). DNA for the CDR3: TGTGCCAGCAGTCATGGCGAGAGGGCCAACGAGCAGTACTTC. Its protein is CASSHGERANEQYF.

This chain connects TRBV6-5 to TRBJ1-2, with D possibly matching TRBD1 (6 bases). Germline V lookup: CDR1 MNHEY, CDR2 SVGAGI. The CDR3 length is 16 residues. V lost 2 bases to trimming and J lost 6 bases, with 19 bases between them. The CDR3 nucleotides read TGTGCCAGCAGTTACCTGACCCAACAGGGTACCCATGGCTACACCTTC. Protein sequence: CASSYLTQQGTHGYTF.

The gene calls are TRBV5-1 and TRBJ1-2; TRBD1 aligns across 10 bases. After removal of 4 bases from V and 9 bases from J, the junction contained 12 bases not matched to a gene. CDR1 is SGHRS and CDR2 is YFSETQ in the germline V gene. The CDR3 covers 15 residues. As DNA, the CDR3 is TGCGCCAGCAGCACCACCGGACAGGGGGGATATAGCTACACCTTC. It translates to CASSTTGQGGYSYTF.

This clone was recorded only once. The rearrangement uses TRBV6-5 and TRBJ2-7; TRBD2 matches 7 bases. This CDR3 spans 13 amino acids. Germline V gene data show CDR1 as MNHEY and CDR2 as SVGAGI. V gave up 6 bases and J gave up 1 base; unmatched junction bases: 3. CDR3 DNA sequence: TGTGCCAGCAGGCTAGCGGAATCCTACGAGCAGTACTTC. Translation: CASRLAESYEQYF.

V gene TRBV13 combines with J gene TRBJ1-2; TRBD1 matches 7 bases. In germline, CDR1 is PRHDT, CDR2 FYEKMQ (reference sequence). The CDR3 is 13 amino acids. The V segment lost 4 bases and the J segment 4 bases; nucleotides outside the gene matches: 3. The CDR3 region has the DNA TGTGCCAGCAGCTCTCGGACAGGCTATGGCTACACCTTC. It is translated as CASSSRTGYGYTF. Full variable domain (missing parts from reference TRBV13 and TRBJ1-2): AAGVIQSPRHLIKEKRETATLKCYPIPRHDTVYWYQQGPGQDPQFLISFYEKMQSDKGSIPDRFSAQQFSDYHSELNMSSLELGDSALYFCASSSRTGYGYTFGSGTRLTVV.

This sequence joins TRBV19 and TRBJ2-5, with 12 bases lining up with TRBD1. The V and J ends lost 4 bases and 5 bases, in that order; junction bases with no gene match: 8. Germline CDR1 is LNHDA and CDR2 is SQIVND (reference sequence). This CDR3 is 16 amino acids long. The CDR3 is CASSNRDRGRGETQYF. Here the CDR3 DNA reads TGTGCCAGTAGTAACAGGGACAGGGGGCGAGGGGAGACCCAGTACTTC.

The chain recombines TRBV4-1 with TRBJ1-2; 8 bases align to TRBD1. The CDR3 is made up of 22 amino acids. The trim removed 1 base at V and 3 bases at J, leaving 25 bases unmatched. Germline loops: CDR1 MGHRA, CDR2 YSYEKL. CDR3 amino acids: CASSQADSPPIPGTGVYYGYTF. CDR3 bases: TGCGCCAGCAGCCAAGCCGACTCCCCACCTATACCCGGGACAGGAGTTTACTATGGCTACACCTTC.

This clone has a single count. The chain employs TRBV5-6 and TRBJ1-6; TRBD1 is a possible D gene (5 bases). There are 15 residues in the CDR3. Germline V gene data show CDR1 as SGHDT and CDR2 as YYEEEE. Trimming stripped 0 bases from V and 3 bases from J, with 7 bases between. The CDR3 spells CASSLGGSYNSPLHF. The DNA of the CDR3 is TGTGCCAGCAGCTTGGGGGGCAGCTATAATTCACCCCTCCACTTT.

This clone was picked up a small number of times. The J gene is TRBJ1-2, the V gene TRBV6-6, with D possibly TRBD1 on 6 matching bases. The CDR3 runs 14 residues. V lost 6 bases and J lost 5, with 16 bases in between. Germline V CDR1 and CDR2: MNHNY, SVGAGI (reference sequence). CDR3 loop: CASSIQGTNYGYTF. The CDR3 DNA reads as TGTGCCAGCAGCATACAGGGAACAAATTATGGCTACACCTTC.

The rearrangement joins TRBV6-5 to TRBJ1-6; no definite D call. The germline CDR1 and CDR2 sequences are MNHEY and SVGAGI. Trimming cost V 5 bases and J 7 bases, with 15 bases left between them. The CDR3 extends over 15 amino acids. CDR3 DNA: TGTGCCAGCAGTCCCACGATTTGGGCCAATTCACCCCTCCACTTT. As protein: CASSPTIWANSPLHF.

The chain carries TRBV6-1 and TRBJ1-5, with D unclear. The CDR3 extends over 13 amino acids. The germline V and J ends were trimmed by 0 bases and 4 bases, with 4 bases remaining between them. Germline V gene lookup returns CDR1 MNHNS and CDR2 SASEGT. CDR3 bases: TGTGCCAGCAGTGAAGCTTTAAATCAGCCCCAGCATTTT. Its protein product is CASSEALNQPQHF.

This chain connects TRBV12-5 to TRBJ2-1, with TRBD2 as a possible D gene (6 bases). CDR1 is LGHNT and CDR2 is FRNRAP in the germline V gene. The CDR3 spans 12 residues. V shed 0 bases and J shed 10 bases, with 7 bases lying between them. CDR3 DNA: TGTGCTAGTGGTTTGGTAGGAGGGGAGCAGTTCTTC. Translating it yields CASGLVGGEQFF. The entire variable domain, with the rest obtained from reference TRBV12-5 and TRBJ2-1, is as follows: DARVTQTPRHKVTEMGQEVTMRCQPILGHNTVFWYRQTMMQGLELLAYFRNRAPLDDSGMPKDRFSAEMPDATLATLKIQPSEPRDSAVYFCASGLVGGEQFFGPGTRLTVL.

The chain recombines TRBV2 with TRBJ2-1; D is ambiguous. Germline V gene sequence: CDR1 SNHLY, CDR2 FYNNEI. V was pared by 2 bases and J by 4 bases, with 6 bases between. CDR3 length: 13 residues. The CDR3 protein is CASSETYYNEQFF. The DNA of the CDR3 is TGTGCCAGCAGTGAAACCTATTACAATGAGCAGTTCTTC.

The rearrangement joins TRBV9 to TRBJ2-5, with TRBD2 as a possible D gene (6 bases). The germline CDR1 and CDR2 sequences are SGDLS and YYNGEE. V was clipped by 3 bases and J by 3 bases, with 12 bases between them. The CDR3 is 14 residues long. The CDR3 loop reads CASSAGLLKETQYF. Here the CDR3 DNA reads TGTGCCAGCAGCGCGGGACTCCTGAAAGAGACCCAGTACTTC.

The chain joins TRBV5-1 to TRBJ1-2; perhaps TRBD1 as D (6 bases). Trimming removed 1 base at V and 6 bases at J, with 13 bases between. Germline V gene lookup returns CDR1 SGHRS and CDR2 YFSETQ. This CDR3 has 14 residues. CDR3 residues: CASSLTPGGDGYTF. The CDR3, as DNA: TGCGCCAGCAGCTTGACGCCGGGGGGCGATGGCTACACCTTC.

The gene calls are TRBV7-9 and TRBJ1-6; maybe TRBD1 (5 bases). Between the trimmed V and J ends, which lost 5 bases and 8 bases, there was a span of 22 bases. Germline lookup yields CDR1 SEHNR and CDR2 FQNEAQ (reference sequence). This CDR3 comprises 17 residues. The CDR3 DNA reads as TGTGCCAGCAGCAACGGTGGGGCCGACAAGGGGCATTCACCCCTCCACTTT. Translation gives CASSNGGADKGHSPLHF.

The chain combines TRBV5-6 with TRBJ2-7, with 14 bases aligning to TRBD2. The germline gives CDR1 SGHDT, CDR2 YYEEEE. The CDR3 covers 18 residues. Trimming cost V 3 bases and J 2 bases; bases outside gene matches: 10. CDR3 nucleotides: TGTGCCAGCAGCTCGTCCCGGACTAGCGGGGGGTCGGCCTACGAGCAGTACTTC. Protein product: CASSSSRTSGGSAYEQYF.

The V call is TRBV28, the J call TRBJ1-4; no reliable D call. The V gene lost 2 bases and the J gene lost 0 bases, with 16 bases spanning the gap. Germline lookup yields CDR1 MDHEN and CDR2 SYDVKM. This CDR3 region has 18 residues. CDR3 DNA: TGTGCCAGCAGTTTAGGTTTCGAACAATATGCAACTAATGAAAAACTGTTTTTT. This codes for CASSLGFEQYATNEKLFF.

This clone appeared once. The gene calls are TRBV4-1 and TRBJ1-1, with 7 bases aligning to TRBD1. V lost 1 base and J lost 0; bases outside the gene matches: 2. Germline lookup yields CDR1 MGHRA and CDR2 YSYEKL. CDR3 length: 15 amino acids. The CDR3 bases are TGCGCCAGCAGCCAAGTGGACAGGATGAACACTGAAGCTTTCTTT. The encoded protein is CASSQVDRMNTEAFF.

The V call is TRBV5-4, the J call TRBJ2-6, with a tentative D call TRBD1 (6 bases). V lost 4 bases and J 4 bases, leaving 9 bases between the germline ends. This CDR3 has 14 amino acids. Germline V lookup: CDR1 SGHNT, CDR2 YYREEE (reference sequence). The CDR3 nucleotides are TGTGCCAGCAGCGGACAGACCGGGGCCAACGTCCTGACTTTC. Its protein product is CASSGQTGANVLTF.

The genes are TRBV6-5 and TRBJ1-2; maybe TRBD1 (6 bases). The CDR3 has 15 residues. Germline CDR1 is MNHEY and CDR2 is SVGAGI. Trimming removed 7 bases from V and 7 bases from J, with 22 bases in between. The chain's CDR3 is CASKRGGRGGSGYTF. As DNA, the CDR3 is TGTGCCAGCAAAAGAGGGGGGCGCGGGGGAAGTGGCTACACCTTC.

This chain uses TRBV11-2 with TRBJ2-5; 7 nucleotides agree with TRBD2. In germline, CDR1 is SGHAT, CDR2 FQNNGV. This CDR3 contains 15 residues. The ends lost 3 bases at V and 4 bases at J; junction bases unmatched: 8. The CDR3 loop reads CASSFTGGRRETQYF. The CDR3 region has the DNA TGTGCCAGCAGCTTTACCGGGGGGAGGCGAGAGACCCAGTACTTC.

Regarding this clone: The sample has other DNA sequences that encode this CDR3 too. This chain connects TRBV19 to TRBJ2-7, with 7 bases lining up with TRBD2. This CDR3 spans 17 amino acids. Germline V lookup: CDR1 LNHDA, CDR2 SQIVND (reference sequence). Germline trimming cut 3 bases from V and 3 bases from J; bases unmatched to any gene: 14. The CDR3, as DNA: TGTGCCAGTAGTATGGTAGCCGCCAGACTAGCTGTCTACGAGCAGTACTTC. It is translated as CASSMVAARLAVYEQYF.

V is TRBV7-2 and J is TRBJ2-1; 10 bases align to TRBD2. Germline trimming cut 0 bases from V and 9 bases from J; bases unmatched to any gene: 5. The CDR3 length is 15 residues. Germline V gene lookup returns CDR1 SGHTA and CDR2 FQGNSA. The CDR3 region has the DNA TGTGCCAGCAGCTTAGCCACTAGCGGGGTGAGTGAGCAGTTCTTC. Its protein product is CASSLATSGVSEQFF.

This sequence joins TRBV5-4 and TRBJ1-2, with no clear D. The CDR3 extends over 15 amino acids. V lost 4 bases and J 2 bases, leaving 15 bases between the germline ends. The germline CDR1 and CDR2 sequences are SGHNT and YYREEE (reference sequence). The CDR3 reads CASSPRREKNYGYTF. As DNA, the CDR3 is TGTGCCAGCAGCCCCCGTAGGGAGAAAAACTATGGCTACACCTTC.

The chain recombines TRBV4-1 with TRBJ1-2; TRBD1 matches 7 bases. The germline gives CDR1 MGHRA, CDR2 YSYEKL. This CDR3 is 15 amino acids long. The V gene end was trimmed by 6 bases and the J gene end by 2 bases; junction bases not matched to a gene: 9. CDR3 region: CASSSTRQGNYGYTF. Here the CDR3 DNA reads TGCGCCAGCAGTTCCACCCGACAGGGAAACTATGGCTACACCTTC.